The 30 T cell receptor beta chains below all came from one sample that was sequenced in a study of CD8 T cells in Susac syndrome. After extraction with the RNeasy kit, roughly 0.45 to 1 ug of the RNA was reverse transcribed using random hexamers. TCRdb reprocessed the immunoSEQ multiplex PCR reads via MiXCR and lists one record per CDR3 protein. This table has 120,000 or so distinct CDR3 sequences, around 94% appearing once. Sample: CD4+ T cells from PBMCs. These receptors all stem from a human donor in good health.

The CDR3 here is CSARDWGYGYTF. Written as DNA, the CDR3 is TGCAGTGCTAGAGATTGGGGTTATGGCTACACCTTC. This chain uses TRBV20-1 with TRBJ1-2; D remains ambiguous. Trimming cost V 0 bases and J 5 bases, with 7 bases left between them. The CDR3 contains 12 residues. Germline V lookup: CDR1 DFQATT, CDR2 SNEGSKA (reference sequence).

The CDR3 loop is CAWSVWVSGNSYNEQFF. CDR3 in DNA: TGTGCCTGGAGTGTATGGGTTAGCGGCAACTCCTACAATGAGCAGTTCTTC. The J gene is TRBJ2-1, the V gene TRBV30; D may be TRBD2 (6 bases). Per germline, CDR1 GTSNPN and CDR2 SVGIG (reference sequence). The CDR3 length is 17 residues. V lost 0 bases and J 0 bases, leaving 15 bases between the germline ends.

The CDR3 region has the DNA TGTGCCAGTAGCTCGGAGGGGGAGACCCAGTACTTC. Translated: CASSSEGETQYF. The gene calls are TRBV19 and TRBJ2-5; TRBD2 is a possible D gene (6 bases). Germline CDR1 LNHDA, CDR2 SQIVND (reference sequence). The CDR3 sequence is 12 residues long. Trimming took off 6 bases at V and 5 bases at J, with 10 bases between the two ends.

The CDR3 region has the DNA TGTGCCAGCAGCTGGGGACAGCCTAATTCACCCCTCCACTTT. Its protein product is CASSWGQPNSPLHF. The rearrangement links TRBV5-6 to TRBJ1-6, with 7 positions matching TRBD1. Germline CDR1 and CDR2: SGHDT and YYEEEE. V shed 3 bases, J shed 6 bases, and the junction held 3 bases outside the gene matches. This CDR3 is built from 14 residues.

This chain links TRBV15 with TRBJ2-7; D may be TRBD1 (5 bases). CDR1 and CDR2 from the germline V gene are LNHNV and YYDKDF (reference sequence). Trimming left V 3 bases short and J 1 base short, with 16 bases between. The CDR3 consists of 16 residues. This CDR3 is CATSRGDSSESYEQYF. CDR3 coding DNA: TGTGCCACCAGCAGGGGCGACAGCTCGGAATCCTACGAGCAGTACTTC. Using reference TRBV15 and TRBJ2-7 for the parts outside the CDR3, the full variable domain is DAMVIQNPRYQVTQFGKPVTLSCSQTLNHNVMYWYQQKSSQAPKLLFHYYDKDFNNEADTPDNFQSRRPNTSFCFLDIRSPGLGDTAMYLCATSRGDSSESYEQYFGPGTRLTVT.

The rearrangement uses TRBV6-1 and TRBJ2-2; 8 bases match TRBD1. CDR3 length equals 15 residues. V gave up 8 bases and J gave up 0 bases; unmatched junction bases: 5. Germline-derived CDR1 and CDR2 are MNHNS and SASEGT. CDR3 amino acids: CASGPGQANTGELFF. In nucleotides, the CDR3 is TGTGCCAGCGGCCCGGGACAGGCGAACACCGGGGAGCTGTTTTTT.

J is TRBJ2-7 and V is TRBV7-2; no reliable D call. CDR3 length: 13 amino acids. V shed 2 bases and J shed 6 bases, with 11 bases lying between them. Looked up from germline, CDR1 is SGHTA and CDR2 is FQGNSA. CDR3 protein: CASSLTQTFEQYF. The CDR3 coding sequence is TGTGCCAGCAGCTTAACTCAGACGTTCGAGCAGTACTTC.

The chain carries TRBV6-5 and TRBJ1-1, with D unresolved. This CDR3 spans 12 amino acids. V was trimmed by 5 bases and J by 2 bases, leaving 6 bases between them. Germline values: CDR1 MNHEY, CDR2 SVGAGI. The CDR3 bases are TGTGCCAGCAGTCGGCACAACACTGAAGCTTTCTTT. Its translation is CASSRHNTEAFF.

The chain links TRBV28 to TRBJ2-7; weak D call: TRBD1 (6 bases). V dropped 6 bases and J dropped 4 bases, with 13 bases sitting between them. CDR1 is MDHEN and CDR2 is SYDVKM in the germline V gene. This CDR3 spans 13 amino acids. CDR3 coding DNA: TGTGCCAGCAGCAGACAGGTTCCTTACGAGCAGTACTTC. It codes for CASSRQVPYEQYF.

The rearrangement joins TRBV11-3 to TRBJ1-5, with D uncertain. V lost 11 bases, J lost 0 bases, and 14 bases lay in between. CDR1 is SGHNT, CDR2 YENEEA, per germline. The CDR3 contains 14 residues. In DNA form, the CDR3 reads TGTGCCCGTTGGGTCGATTATAGCAATCAGCCCCAGCATTTT. Protein product: CARWVDYSNQPQHF.

J is TRBJ2-2 and V is TRBV5-1; no clear D gene. V lost 4 bases to trimming and J lost 4 bases, with 11 bases between them. Per the germline V gene, CDR1 is SGHRS and CDR2 is YFSETQ. The CDR3 length is 14 residues. The DNA of the CDR3 is TGCGCCAGCAGCCACGGAGCGTCCACCGGGGAGCTGTTTTTT. This codes for CASSHGASTGELFF.

This sequence joins TRBV30 and TRBJ2-3, with 7 bases fitting TRBD1. The CDR3 loop spans 16 amino acids. V lost 3 bases and J lost 1; bases outside the gene matches: 10. CDR1 and CDR2 from the germline V gene are GTSNPN and SVGIG (reference sequence). The CDR3 DNA follows: TGTGCCTGGAGGGCAAGATCCGGGACAGGCACAGATACGCAGTATTTT. Protein product: CAWRARSGTGTDTQYF.

The V gene is TRBV27, the J gene TRBJ1-6; 9 bases fit TRBD1. The junction had 5 bases not matched to a gene; V was cut back by 5 bases and J by 6 bases. CDR1 MNHEY and CDR2 SMNVEV come from the germline V gene (reference sequence). This CDR3 contains 15 residues. The CDR3 region has the DNA TGTGCCAGCAGTCCGGACAGGGGAGCTAATTCACCCCTCCACTTT. It translates to CASSPDRGANSPLHF.

V and J are TRBV29-1 and TRBJ2-1; 8 positions agree with TRBD2. The germline V gene encodes CDR1 SQVTM and CDR2 ANQGSEA. This CDR3 comprises 13 residues. Unmatched junction bases numbered 14, after V lost 4 bases and J lost 15 bases. CDR3 DNA: TGCAGCGTTGTCATATTTCCGGGAGGGCCTCCGTTCTTC. Encoded protein: CSVVIFPGGPPFF.

The chain links TRBV6-5 to TRBJ2-2; D call uncertain. Germline V gives CDR1 MNHEY, CDR2 SVGAGI. The CDR3 covers 18 residues. V was pared by 3 bases and J by 2 bases, with 19 bases between. The CDR3 DNA follows: TGTGCCAGCAGTTATTATCCGGCTAGTCACCCCAACACCGGGGAGCTGTTTTTT. Amino acids: CASSYYPASHPNTGELFF.

The chain combines TRBV27 with TRBJ1-6, with TRBD1 matching 8 bases. Germline CDR1 is MNHEY and CDR2 is SMNVEV (reference sequence). This CDR3 spans 14 amino acids. V shed 3 bases, J shed 7 bases, and the junction held 2 bases outside the gene matches. CDR3 sequence: CASSFRQGNSPLHF. The CDR3, as DNA: TGTGCCAGCAGTTTCCGACAGGGGAATTCACCCCTCCACTTT.

This chain links TRBV13 with TRBJ2-7; TRBD2 is a possible D gene (5 bases). V lost 7 bases, J lost 3 bases, and 10 bases lay in between. The germline V gene has CDR1 PRHDT and CDR2 FYEKMQ (reference sequence). The CDR3 has 12 residues. The CDR3, as DNA: TGTGCCAGCACTTTAGAGGGCTACGAGCAGTACTTC. Its translation is CASTLEGYEQYF.

V and J are TRBV10-3 and TRBJ2-3; TRBD2 aligns across 7 bases. Germline CDR1 reads ENHRY; CDR2 reads SYGVKD. The V segment lost 6 bases and the J segment 1 base; nucleotides outside the gene matches: 4. The CDR3 covers 14 residues. CDR3 DNA: TGTGCCATCAGCCAGCGGGACCGCACAGATACGCAGTATTTT. Its translation: CAISQRDRTDTQYF.

This chain connects TRBV12-3 or TRBV12-4 to TRBJ1-1; 9 nucleotides line up with TRBD1. J was trimmed by 6 bases and V by 1 base; bases with no gene match: 6. This CDR3 is 15 amino acids long. The CDR3 region has the DNA TGTGCCAGCAGTTTAGGGGGAAACAGGGGGCCTGAAGCTTTCTTT. Its protein is CASSLGGNRGPEAFF.

The chain joins TRBV3-1 to TRBJ2-3, with D perhaps matching TRBD2 (6 bases). CDR3 length equals 15 residues. V was cut by 5 bases and J by 4 bases, with 16 bases left in between. CDR1 is LGHDT, CDR2 YNNKEL, per germline (reference sequence). CDR3 protein: CASSYGGARADTQYF. The CDR3 nucleotides read TGTGCCAGCAGCTACGGAGGGGCTCGCGCAGATACGCAGTATTTT.

V is TRBV9 and J is TRBJ2-7; D is uncertain. CDR3 size: 13 residues. Germline assignment: CDR1 SGDLS and CDR2 YYNGEE. Trimming cost V 0 bases and J 6 bases, with 10 bases left between them. CDR3 amino acids: CASSVGALGEQYF. The DNA for the CDR3 is TGTGCCAGCAGCGTAGGTGCGCTGGGCGAGCAGTACTTC.

This clonotype was observed a single time. This chain uses TRBV11-2 with TRBJ2-3; D perhaps matches TRBD2 (5 bases). The CDR3 is 13 amino acids. The V gene's germline CDR1 is SGHAT and CDR2 FQNNGV. The V end was cut by 0 bases, the J end by 5 bases, with 6 bases between. The CDR3 here is CASSLEGEDTQYF. CDR3 coding DNA: TGTGCCAGCAGCTTAGAGGGAGAAGATACGCAGTATTTT. Full variable domain (outside the CDR3, taken from reference TRBV11-2 and TRBJ2-3): EAGVAQSPRYKIIEKRQSVAFWCNPISGHATLYWYQQILGQGPKLLIQFQNNGVVDDSQLPKDRFSAERLKGVDSTLKIQPAKLEDSAVYLCASSLEGEDTQYFGPGTRLTVL.

This clonotype appeared a single time. V is TRBV28 and J is TRBJ1-1, with 8 bases fitting TRBD1. The CDR3 runs to 14 residues. In germline, CDR1 is MDHEN, CDR2 SYDVKM. Losses at the gene ends were 9 bases for V and 1 base for J; bases not matched to a gene: 7. The chain's CDR3 is CASQQGGWNTEAFF. The CDR3 nucleotides are TGTGCCAGTCAACAGGGGGGTTGGAACACTGAAGCTTTCTTT.

This rearrangement joins TRBV20-1 to TRBJ2-7, with TRBD1 matching 8 bases. Germline assignment: CDR1 DFQATT and CDR2 SNEGSKA (reference sequence). The CDR3 totals 15 residues. The ends lost 4 bases at V and 6 bases at J; junction bases unmatched: 14. For the CDR3, the DNA is TGCAGTGCTACCTTCCGGCAGGGGGCCTCAGTCGAGCAGTACTTC. Its protein is CSATFRQGASVEQYF.

V is TRBV6-2 or TRBV6-3 and J is TRBJ2-2, with D maybe TRBD2 (6 bases). Per germline, CDR1 MNHEY and CDR2 SVGEGT. The V end lost 6 bases, the J end lost 13 bases, and 18 bases lay between the germline ends. CDR3 length equals 13 residues. The DNA of the CDR3 is TGTGCCAGCAGAACGGGAACGGGGGTATGGCTGTTTTTT. Translated, it gives CASRTGTGVWLFF.

The chain uses TRBV18 and TRBJ2-7; D assignment may be TRBD1 or TRBD2 (5 bases each). This CDR3 is 17 amino acids long. Germline assignment: CDR1 KGHSH and CDR2 LQKENI. Trimming removed 3 bases at V and 1 base at J, with 19 bases between. Here the CDR3 reads CASSPRRDRRSSYEQYF. CDR3 sequence (DNA): TGTGCCAGCTCACCGCGAAGGGACCGACGGAGTTCCTACGAGCAGTACTTC.

The gene calls are TRBV5-1 and TRBJ2-5; D not certain. Germline CDR1 is SGHRS and CDR2 is YFSETQ. This CDR3 is built from 15 residues. The V gene lost 4 bases and the J gene lost 0 bases, with 13 bases spanning the gap. CDR3 in DNA: TGCGCCAGCAGCGTTGGTCAGCCGTACCAAGAGACCCAGTACTTC. Translated, it gives CASSVGQPYQETQYF.

V is TRBV12-3 or TRBV12-4 and J is TRBJ2-7, with D tentatively TRBD1 (6 bases). V lost 3 bases, J lost 9 bases, and 18 bases lay in between. This CDR3 is 14 amino acids long. CDR3 region: CASSLEGGPQAQYF. The CDR3 nucleotides are TGTGCCAGCAGTTTGGAAGGGGGACCCCAGGCGCAGTACTTC.

J is TRBJ2-3 and V is TRBV6-5, with 13 positions matching TRBD2. Losses at the gene ends were 2 bases for V and 5 bases for J; bases not matched to a gene: 4. This CDR3 comprises 16 residues. CDR1 and CDR2 from the germline V gene are MNHEY and SVGAGI. The CDR3 nucleotides are TGTGCCAGCAGTTACCAACTAGCGGGAGGGGGAGATACGCAGTATTTT. Amino acids: CASSYQLAGGGDTQYF.

The gene calls are TRBV5-4 and TRBJ2-1, with D perhaps matching TRBD1 (6 bases). Germline-derived CDR1 and CDR2 are SGHNT and YYREEE (reference sequence). The ends were cut back, 3 bases at V and 9 bases at J, with 19 bases in the middle. The CDR3 covers 15 residues. The CDR3, as DNA: TGTGCCAGCAGCTCCTCAGACACAATACAGGGTGAGCAGTTCTTC. This codes for CASSSSDTIQGEQFF.